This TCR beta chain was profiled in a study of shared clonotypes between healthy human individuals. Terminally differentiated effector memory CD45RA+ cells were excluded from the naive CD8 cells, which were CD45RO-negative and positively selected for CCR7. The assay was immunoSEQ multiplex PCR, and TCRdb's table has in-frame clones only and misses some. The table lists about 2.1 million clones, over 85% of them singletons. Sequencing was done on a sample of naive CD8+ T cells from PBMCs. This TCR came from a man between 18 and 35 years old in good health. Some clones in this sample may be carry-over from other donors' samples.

The CDR3 region is CASSARLAGGRADTQYF. CDR3 sequence (DNA): TGTGCCAGCAGCGCCAGACTAGCGGGAGGTCGGGCAGATACGCAGTATTTT. The chain joins TRBV7-8 to TRBJ2-3, with 13 bases matching TRBD2. The ends lost 5 bases at V and 4 bases at J; junction bases unmatched: 9. The CDR3 has 17 amino acids. CDR1 and CDR2 (germline): SGHVS, FQNEAQ.